This T cell receptor (beta chain) came from a study of breast tumors, draining lymph nodes, adjacent tissues. This clonotype has at least ten counts. The lymph nodes were axillary draining lymph nodes from breast cancer patients. With 5 bases removed from V and 5 bases from J, the gap between germline ends came to 16 bases. The CDR3 is 14 residues long. The germline V gene has CDR1 LGHNT and CDR2 FRNRAP. MiXCR was run by TCRdb on the multiplex PCR reads, yielding one entry per CDR3 protein. This sample has around 130,000 distinct CDR3 sequences, with less than 25% found just once. Sample: axillary lymph node tissue. This receptor was taken from a female donor with breast cancer. Some clones in this sample may be carry-over from other donors' samples. The genes are TRBV12-5 and TRBJ2-7; D may correspond to TRBD1 or TRBD2 (7 bases each). The CDR3 is CASGHPGGANEQYF. For the CDR3, the DNA is TGTGCTAGTGGTCACCCAGGGGGGGCCAACGAGCAGTACTTC. Variable domain in full (rest from reference TRBV12-5 and TRBJ2-7): DARVTQTPRHKVTEMGQEVTMRCQPILGHNTVFWYRQTMMQGLELLAYFRNRAPLDDSGMPKDRFSAEMPDATLATLKIQPSEPRDSAVYFCASGHPGGANEQYFGPGTRLTVT.